The rows below give T cell receptor beta chains drawn from one sample of a study of blood T cell repertoires in COVID-19. Clones were read by immunoSEQ multiplex PCR, and TCRdb kept only the in-frame ones, dropping some. The sample records over 85,000 clones, 70% to 90% being singletons. What was sequenced was peripheral blood. Source of these receptors: a man aged 70-80 years with acute or convalescent COVID-19. The CDR3 runs from the conserved cysteine through the conserved F or W. D genes are given only for firm matches. The listing skips clone size in some rows; elsewhere it reads once, few, many or a size class.

D gene,J gene,clone size,V gene,CDR3 DNA,CDR3 protein
NA,TRBJ1-4,few,TRBV5-1,TGCGCCAGCAGCCCGTGGGGACAAGCAGAAAAACTGTTTTTT,CASSPWGQAEKLFF
TRBD1,TRBJ2-1,NA,TRBV2,TGTGCCAGCAGGGATGACAGGGAGGAGCAGTTCTTC,CASRDDREEQFF
NA,TRBJ1-5,NA,TRBV6-1,TGTGCCAGCAGTGAAGTTGCCGCGGGAAAGCCCCAGCATTTT,CASSEVAAGKPQHF
TRBD2,TRBJ2-5,NA,TRBV6-1,TGTGCCAGCAGTGAAGGTGGTAGCGGGCAAGAGACCCAGTACTTC,CASSEGGSGQETQYF
NA,TRBJ1-2,NA,TRBV6-5,TGTGCCAGCAGCCCCCCGGGTAGGGGAAATGGCTACACCTTC,CASSPPGRGNGYTF
NA,TRBJ1-1,once,TRBV7-2,TGTGCCAGCAGCTACAGGCCCCCTATGAACACTGAAGCTTTCTTT,CASSYRPPMNTEAFF
NA,TRBJ2-7,NA,TRBV10-3,TGTGCCATCAGTGAGCCTCGGGGGACAGCCCCCTTACAAGGCTACGAGCAGTACTTC,CAISEPRGTAPLQGYEQYF
TRBD2,TRBJ2-1,NA,TRBV7-8,TGTGCCAGCAGGGCTGGGACTAGCGGGGGGCAGGCTGAGCAGTTCTTC,CASRAGTSGGQAEQFF
TRBD1,TRBJ2-5,once,TRBV24-1,TGTGCCACCAGTGATCCTGAGGACAGGGGGCAAGAGACCCAGTACTTC,CATSDPEDRGQETQYF
TRBD1,TRBJ1-3,NA,TRBV19,TGTGCCAGTGGATTACAGGGGGCAAGCTCTGGAAACACCATATATTTT,CASGLQGASSGNTIYF
TRBD1,TRBJ1-3,NA,TRBV30,TGTGCCTGGAGCGGACAGGGACGTGGAAACACCATATATTTT,CAWSGQGRGNTIYF
NA,TRBJ2-7,NA,TRBV11-2,TGTGCCAGCAGCTTCGGAGTGGATGGGGGAGGAGAGCAGTACTTC,CASSFGVDGGGEQYF
NA,TRBJ1-1,NA,TRBV2,TGTGCCAGCAGTTCAGGGTTGAACACTGAAGCTTTCTTT,CASSSGLNTEAFF
TRBD1,TRBJ2-5,NA,TRBV7-9,TGTGCCAGCAGCACTCCGGGACAGAGAAGAGAGACCCAGTACTTC,CASSTPGQRRETQYF
NA,TRBJ2-5,NA,TRBV2,TGTGCCAGCAGTGATTATTCTTGGACTCAAGAGACCCAGTACTTC,CASSDYSWTQETQYF
NA,TRBJ2-2,NA,TRBV5-3,TGTGCCAGAAGCTGGGCGGGGGCTAACACCGGGGAGCTGTTTTTT,CARSWAGANTGELFF
TRBD1,TRBJ1-2,NA,TRBV6-5,TGTGCCAGCAGTCGGGACAGGCGGTATGGCTACACCTTC,CASSRDRRYGYTF
NA,TRBJ1-1,NA,TRBV6-4,TGTGCCAGCAGTCCGGATGAGGGTCGAGGCACTGAAGCTTTCTTT,CASSPDEGRGTEAFF
TRBD1,TRBJ1-2,once,TRBV18,TGTGCCAGCTCACGCGACAGGGAAACTTATGGCTACACCTTC,CASSRDRETYGYTF
NA,TRBJ2-1,many,TRBV11-1,TGTGCCAGCAGCTTAGGAGGGGGGGCTTACGATGAGCAGTTCTTC,CASSLGGGAYDEQFF
NA,TRBJ1-2,NA,TRBV19,TGTGCCAGTAGTATAGGGACGGAACTAGTCTATGGCTACACCTTC,CASSIGTELVYGYTF
NA,TRBJ2-7,NA,TRBV21-1,TGTGCCAGCAGCAAAGCGGCGCAGGGTGCCTACGAGCAGTACTTC,CASSKAAQGAYEQYF
NA,TRBJ1-1,NA,TRBV9,TGTGCCAGCAGCGCAATGGGAACAGGGAAGACTGAAGCTTTCTTT,CASSAMGTGKTEAFF
NA,TRBJ2-5,NA,TRBV30,TGTGCCTGGAGGGGTGGAGGGCCGGGGGTAGAAGAGACCCAGTACTTC,CAWRGGGPGVEETQYF